A selection of T cell receptor beta chains follows, all from one sample in a study of PD-1 blockade in classical Hodgkin lymphoma. Clones were read by immunoSEQ multiplex PCR, and TCRdb kept only the in-frame ones, dropping some. The data hold roughly 92,000 clones, with about nine tenths observed a single time. Sequencing used peripheral blood mononuclear cells (PBMCs), obtained at baseline. These TCRs come from a human donor with classical Hodgkin lymphoma. The CDR3 runs from the conserved cysteine through the conserved F or W. The D gene is left open where the match is weak. Some rows mark clone size as missing; the rest say once, few, many or name a class of expanded clone.

d_call j_call v_call clone_size cdr3_aa cdr3_nt
. TRBJ1-5 TRBV30 . CAWSGLGASNQPQHF TGTGCCTGGAGTGGTTTAGGGGCAAGCAATCAGCCCCAGCATTTT
TRBD2 TRBJ2-7 TRBV10-1 . CASSEASGRDEQYF TGCGCCAGCAGTGAGGCTAGCGGGAGGGACGAGCAGTACTTC
. TRBJ1-5 TRBV28 . CASSPLGVGGNQPQHF TGTGCCAGCAGCCCTCTAGGGGTAGGGGGCAATCAGCCCCAGCATTTT
. TRBJ1-1 TRBV7-8 . CASSVQVEDLTEAFF TGTGCCAGCAGCGTTCAGGTCGAAGACCTCACTGAAGCTTTCTTT
. TRBJ2-1 TRBV10-2 . CASSGSRAFSYNEQFF TGCGCCAGCAGTGGGTCCAGGGCCTTTTCCTACAATGAGCAGTTCTTC
. TRBJ1-1 TRBV18 once CASSRNTEAFF TGTGCCAGCTCACGGAACACTGAAGCTTTCTTT
TRBD2 TRBJ2-7 TRBV10-3 . CAISESLTSGNYEQYF TGTGCCATCAGTGAAAGCCTGACTAGCGGGAACTACGAGCAGTACTTC
TRBD1 TRBJ1-2 TRBV29-1 . CSVAGQGSDYGYTF TGCAGCGTCGCCGGACAGGGGTCGGACTATGGCTACACCTTC
. TRBJ1-4 TRBV9 . CASSVDRGFNEKLFF TGTGCCAGCAGCGTAGACCGGGGCTTTAATGAAAAACTGTTTTTT
. TRBJ1-4 TRBV27 . CASSLWGGNEKLFF TGTGCCAGCAGTTTATGGGGCGGAAATGAAAAACTGTTTTTT
. TRBJ1-1 TRBV15 . CATAVRRGNPEAFF TGTGCCACCGCGGTTAGGAGGGGAAACCCTGAAGCTTTCTTT
. TRBJ1-3 TRBV5-1 once CASSRETGSGNTIYF TGCGCCAGCAGCAGAGAAACAGGGTCTGGAAACACCATATATTTT
. TRBJ2-2 TRBV2 few CASSEIPGATGELFF TGTGCCAGCAGTGAAATCCCCGGGGCCACCGGGGAGCTGTTTTTT
TRBD2 TRBJ2-3 TRBV11-3 . CASSLGLAGDTDTQYF TGTGCCAGCAGCTTAGGGCTAGCGGGAGACACAGATACGCAGTATTTT
. TRBJ2-1 TRBV13 . CASSHSGGAYNEQFF TGTGCCAGCAGCCACAGCGGAGGGGCATACAATGAGCAGTTCTTC
. TRBJ2-2 TRBV29-1 . CTSPGPVVRELFF TGCACCTCCCCCGGGCCGGTGGTCCGGGAGCTGTTTTTT
TRBD1 TRBJ2-7 TRBV9 . CASSVEQGANEQYF TGTGCCAGCAGCGTAGAACAGGGGGCCAACGAGCAGTACTTC
TRBD2 TRBJ2-7 TRBV5-5 once CASSYPSGRASEQYF TGTGCCAGCAGCTACCCTAGCGGGAGGGCCTCCGAGCAGTACTTC
. TRBJ1-4 TRBV9 once CASSVDLTGYEKLFF TGTGCCAGCAGCGTAGATCTTACAGGCTATGAAAAACTGTTTTTT
TRBD2 TRBJ2-5 TRBV2 . CASSRGLAGGVGETQYF TGTGCCAGCAGTCGAGGACTAGCGGGAGGGGTCGGAGAGACCCAGTACTTC
. TRBJ2-7 TRBV28 once CASSFGGSYEQYF TGTGCCAGCAGTTTTGGCGGCTCCTACGAGCAGTACTTC
. TRBJ1-5 TRBV9 . CASSVALAGTPQHF TGTGCCAGCAGCGTAGCTCTGGCAGGAACCCCCCAGCATTTT
TRBD2 TRBJ2-1 TRBV5-4 . CASSTLLAGGNEQFF TGTGCCAGCAGCACCTTATTAGCGGGAGGGAATGAGCAGTTCTTC
. TRBJ2-3 TRBV27 . CASSEGGTPRPGTQYF TGTGCCAGCAGTGAGGGGGGGACTCCACGACCTGGTACGCAGTATTTT
. TRBJ2-2 TRBV2 . CASSEAPAGNTGELFF TGTGCCAGCAGTGAAGCCCCAGCAGGGAACACCGGGGAGCTGTTTTTT
. TRBJ1-1 TRBV27 . CASSLAGTNTEAFF TGTGCCAGCAGTTTAGCAGGGACGAACACTGAAGCTTTCTTT
. TRBJ2-3 TRBV9 . CASSVDLGNTQYF TGTGCCAGCAGCGTTGACCTCGGAAATACGCAGTATTTT
TRBD2 TRBJ2-7 TRBV2 . CASIQREGPTYEQYF TGTGCCAGCATCCAGCGGGAGGGCCCTACCTACGAGCAGTACTTC
. TRBJ2-5 TRBV7-6 . CASSFGETQYF TGTGCCAGCAGCTTTGGAGAGACCCAGTACTTC
TRBD2 TRBJ2-2 TRBV19 . CASKPLAGGPGELFF TGTGCCAGCAAGCCTTTAGCGGGAGGCCCCGGGGAGCTGTTTTTT
TRBD2 TRBJ2-1 TRBV19 . CASSPSGENEQFF TGTGCCAGTAGTCCTAGCGGGGAGAATGAGCAGTTCTTC
TRBD1 TRBJ1-2 TRBV7-9 . CASSLRQGVNYGYTF TGTGCCAGCAGCCTCAGACAGGGGGTCAACTATGGCTACACCTTC
TRBD1 TRBJ1-2 TRBV27 . CASSDVRGRDGYTF TGTGCCAGCAGTGACGTCAGGGGGCGGGATGGCTACACCTTC
. TRBJ1-5 TRBV10-3 once CAISETGQLNQPQHF TGTGCCATCAGTGAGACAGGGCAACTCAATCAGCCCCAGCATTTT
TRBD2 TRBJ2-7 TRBV7-2 . CASSEGLAASYEQYF TGTGCCAGCAGCGAGGGGCTAGCGGCGTCCTACGAGCAGTACTTC
. TRBJ1-4 TRBV5-1 few CASRRSYNEKLFF TGCGCCAGCAGGCGGAGTTATAATGAAAAACTGTTTTTT
. TRBJ1-5 TRBV6-5 . CASSAAPGGQPQHF TGTGCCAGCAGTGCCGCCCCAGGCGGTCAGCCCCAGCATTTT
. TRBJ1-1 TRBV7-8 . CASSLRSQKNTEAFF TGTGCCAGCAGTTTAAGGAGTCAGAAAAACACTGAAGCTTTCTTT
. TRBJ2-7 TRBV21-1 . CASSKEVWGCEQYF TGTGCCAGCAGCAAAGAGGTCTGGGGATGCGAGCAGTACTTC
. TRBJ2-7 TRBV27 . CASSFSPPGYEQYF TGTGCCAGCAGTTTTTCCCCCCCCGGGTACGAGCAGTACTTC
. TRBJ1-1 TRBV7-2 . CASSLGQGRRTNTEAFF TGTGCCAGCAGCTTAGGGCAGGGAAGGCGTACAAACACTGAAGCTTTCTTT
. TRBJ2-1 TRBV4-2 . CASSLNIDSRNEQFF TGTGCCAGCAGCCTTAACATCGACTCGCGCAATGAGCAGTTCTTC
. TRBJ2-7 TRBV25-1 . CASSDETPVYEQYF TGTGCCAGCAGTGATGAGACACCAGTCTACGAGCAGTACTTC
TRBD2 TRBJ2-1 TRBV27 . CASSSSGRYNEQFF TGTGCCAGCAGTTCTAGCGGCCGCTACAATGAGCAGTTCTTC
. TRBJ2-2 TRBV10-2 . CATQSGTGELFF TGCGCCACCCAGAGCGGGACCGGGGAGCTGTTTTTT
. TRBJ1-1 TRBV6-5 . CASELGYTEAFF TGTGCCAGCGAACTTGGGTACACTGAAGCTTTCTTT
. TRBJ2-2 TRBV6-5 . CASSYLSQAGELFF TGTGCCAGCAGTTACCTTAGTCAGGCCGGGGAGCTGTTTTTT
TRBD1 TRBJ1-2 TRBV7-9 . CASSLGQGTYGYTF TGTGCCAGCAGCTTAGGACAGGGGACCTATGGCTACACCTTC
. TRBJ1-2 TRBV28 . CASSGTWSYTF TGTGCCAGCAGTGGGACCTGGAGCTACACCTTC
. TRBJ1-1 TRBV11-2 . CASSLDRRDGVEAFF TGTGCCAGCAGCTTAGATCGAAGGGACGGGGTAGAAGCTTTCTTT
. TRBJ2-7 TRBV13 . CASSFSTIDYEQYF TGTGCCAGCAGCTTTAGTACGATAGACTACGAGCAGTACTTC
. TRBJ1-5 TRBV27 once CASSRTNAGNQPQHF TGTGCCAGCAGCCGGACAAACGCGGGAAATCAGCCCCAGCATTTT
. TRBJ2-6 TRBV28 . CASSFRGSGANVLTF TGTGCCAGCAGTTTTCGGGGTTCTGGGGCCAACGTCCTGACTTTC